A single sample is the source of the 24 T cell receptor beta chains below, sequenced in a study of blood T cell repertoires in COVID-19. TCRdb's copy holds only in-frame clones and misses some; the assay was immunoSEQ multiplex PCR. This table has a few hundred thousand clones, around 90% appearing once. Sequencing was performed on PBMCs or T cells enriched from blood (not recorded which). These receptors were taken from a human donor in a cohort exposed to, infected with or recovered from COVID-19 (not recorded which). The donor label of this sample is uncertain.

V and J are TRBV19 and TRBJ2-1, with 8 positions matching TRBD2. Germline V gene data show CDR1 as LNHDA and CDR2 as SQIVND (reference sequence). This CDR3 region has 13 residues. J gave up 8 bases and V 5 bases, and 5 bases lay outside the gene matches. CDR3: CASSRGGVDEQFF. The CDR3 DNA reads TGTGCCAGTAGTCGGGGGGGAGTCGATGAGCAGTTCTTC.

CDR3 loop: CASSLGQGDGAFF. The CDR3 DNA follows: TGCGCCAGCAGCTTGGGGCAGGGGGATGGCGCTTTCTTT. V gene TRBV5-1 combines with J gene TRBJ1-1, with 7 nucleotides matching TRBD1. The CDR3 length is 13 residues. CDR1 is SGHRS, CDR2 YFSETQ, per germline. With 0 bases clipped from V and 11 bases from J, the junction kept 7 bases outside the gene matches.

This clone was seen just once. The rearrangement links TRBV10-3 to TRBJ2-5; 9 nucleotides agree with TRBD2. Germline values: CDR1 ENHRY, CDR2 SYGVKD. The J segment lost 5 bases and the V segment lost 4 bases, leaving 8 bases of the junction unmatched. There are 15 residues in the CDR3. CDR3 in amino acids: CAISATGTSFETQYF. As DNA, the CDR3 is TGTGCCATCAGTGCTACCGGGACTAGCTTCGAGACCCAGTACTTC.

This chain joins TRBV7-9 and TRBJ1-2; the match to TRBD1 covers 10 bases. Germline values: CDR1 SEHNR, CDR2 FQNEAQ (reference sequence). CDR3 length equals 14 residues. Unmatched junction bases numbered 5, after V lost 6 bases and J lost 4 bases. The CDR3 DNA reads TGTGCCAGCAGTAGGACAGGGGGTAGCTATGGCTACACCTTC. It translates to CASSRTGGSYGYTF. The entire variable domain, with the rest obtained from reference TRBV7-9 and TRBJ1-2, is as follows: DTGVSQNPRHKITKRGQNVTFRCDPISEHNRLYWYRQTLGQGPEFLTYFQNEAQLEKSRLLSDRFSAERPKGSFSTLEIQRTEQGDSAMYLCASSRTGGSYGYTFGSGTRLTVV.

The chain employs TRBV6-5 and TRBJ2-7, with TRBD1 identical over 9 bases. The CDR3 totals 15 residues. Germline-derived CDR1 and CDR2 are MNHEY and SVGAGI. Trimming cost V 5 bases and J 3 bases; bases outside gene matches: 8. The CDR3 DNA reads TGTGCCAGCAGTCATCCCGGGACAGGGATCTACGAGCAGTACTTC. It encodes CASSHPGTGIYEQYF.

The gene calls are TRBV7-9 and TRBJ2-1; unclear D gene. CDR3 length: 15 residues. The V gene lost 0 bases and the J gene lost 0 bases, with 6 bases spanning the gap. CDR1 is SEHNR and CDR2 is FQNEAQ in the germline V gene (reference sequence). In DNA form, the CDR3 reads TGTGCCAGCAGCTTAGCGAGGAGCTCCTACAATGAGCAGTTCTTC. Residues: CASSLARSSYNEQFF.

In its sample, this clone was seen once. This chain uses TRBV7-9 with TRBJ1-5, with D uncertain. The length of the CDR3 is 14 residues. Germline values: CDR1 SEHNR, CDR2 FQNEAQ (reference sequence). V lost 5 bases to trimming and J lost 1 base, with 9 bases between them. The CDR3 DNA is TGTGCCAGCAGCCCAGGTAGGAGCAATCAGCCCCAGCATTTT. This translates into CASSPGRSNQPQHF.

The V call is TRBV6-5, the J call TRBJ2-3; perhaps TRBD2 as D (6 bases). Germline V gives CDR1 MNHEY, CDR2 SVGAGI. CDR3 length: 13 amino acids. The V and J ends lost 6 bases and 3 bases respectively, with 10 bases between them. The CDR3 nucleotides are TGTGCCAGCAGCTACCGGGAGACAGATACGCAGTATTTT. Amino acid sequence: CASSYRETDTQYF.

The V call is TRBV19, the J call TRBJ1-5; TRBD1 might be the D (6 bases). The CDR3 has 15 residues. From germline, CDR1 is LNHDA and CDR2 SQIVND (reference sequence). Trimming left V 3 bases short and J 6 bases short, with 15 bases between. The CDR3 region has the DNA TGTGCCAGTAGTATTGGGCAGGGGCCTAGTCAGCCCCAGCATTTT. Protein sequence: CASSIGQGPSQPQHF.

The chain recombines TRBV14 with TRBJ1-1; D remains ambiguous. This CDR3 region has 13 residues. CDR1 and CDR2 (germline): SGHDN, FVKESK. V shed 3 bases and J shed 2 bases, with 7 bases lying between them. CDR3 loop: CASSHVLNTEAFF. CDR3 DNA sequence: TGTGCCAGCAGCCATGTCTTAAACACTGAAGCTTTCTTT. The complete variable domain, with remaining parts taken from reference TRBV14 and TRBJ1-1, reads EAGVTQFPSHSVIEKGQTVTLRCDPISGHDNLYWYRRVMGKEIKFLLHFVKESKQDESGMPNNRFLAERTGGTYSTLKVQPAELEDSGVYFCASSHVLNTEAFFGQGTRLTVV.

The CDR3 loop reads CASSQDVRAFF. In nucleotides, the CDR3 is TGTGCCAGCAGCCAAGATGTGAGGGCTTTCTTT. The chain joins TRBV3-1 (or the pseudogene TRBV3-2) to TRBJ1-1; the D is unclear. The CDR3 has 11 residues. From germline, CDR1 is LGHDT and CDR2 YNNKEL (reference sequence). V gave up 0 bases and J gave up 11 bases, with 7 bases separating them.

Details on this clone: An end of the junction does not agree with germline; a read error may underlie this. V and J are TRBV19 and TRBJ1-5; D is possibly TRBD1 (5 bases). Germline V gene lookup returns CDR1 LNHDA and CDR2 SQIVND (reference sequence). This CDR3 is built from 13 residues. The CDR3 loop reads CASSLDRNQPQHF. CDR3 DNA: TGTGCCAGTAGTTTAGACAGAAATCAGCCCCAGCATTTT.

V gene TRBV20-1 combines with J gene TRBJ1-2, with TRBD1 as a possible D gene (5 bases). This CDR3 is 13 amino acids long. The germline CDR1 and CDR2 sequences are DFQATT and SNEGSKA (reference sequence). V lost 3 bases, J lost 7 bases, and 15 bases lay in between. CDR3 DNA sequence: TGCAGTGCTAGTTCCGGACAACCAGGTGGCTACACCTTC. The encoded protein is CSASSGQPGGYTF.

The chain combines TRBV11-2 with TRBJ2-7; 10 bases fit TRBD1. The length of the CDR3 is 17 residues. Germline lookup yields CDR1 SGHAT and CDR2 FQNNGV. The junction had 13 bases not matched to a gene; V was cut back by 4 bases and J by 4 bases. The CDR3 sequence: CASSSLRDRGVYYEQYF. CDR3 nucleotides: TGTGCCAGCAGCTCTCTCCGGGACAGGGGAGTTTATTACGAGCAGTACTTC.

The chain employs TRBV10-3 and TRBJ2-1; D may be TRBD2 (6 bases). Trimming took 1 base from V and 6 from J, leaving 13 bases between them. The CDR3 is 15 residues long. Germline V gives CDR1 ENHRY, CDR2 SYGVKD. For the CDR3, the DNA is TGTGCCATCAGTGAGTGGATAGTGGAGGGCAATGAGCAGTTCTTC. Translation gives CAISEWIVEGNEQFF.

The chain's CDR3 is CAISGSGATNEKLFF. Written as DNA, the CDR3 is TGTGCCATCAGTGGATCGGGGGCAACTAATGAAAAACTGTTTTTT. The J gene is TRBJ1-4, the V gene TRBV10-3, with D perhaps matching TRBD1 (5 bases). The germline CDR1 and CDR2 sequences are ENHRY and SYGVKD. V was shortened by 4 bases and J by 0 bases, with 9 bases between the two germline ends. The CDR3 extends over 15 amino acids.

The CDR3 coding sequence is TGTGCCAGCAGGGGACACAGGGCTCTGGGCTACACCTTC. Its translation is CASRGHRALGYTF. V gene TRBV2 combines with J gene TRBJ1-2; the D gene is possibly TRBD1 (6 bases). This CDR3 has 13 amino acids. Trimming removed 6 bases from V and 8 bases from J, with 16 bases in between. Germline CDR1 reads SNHLY; CDR2 reads FYNNEI.

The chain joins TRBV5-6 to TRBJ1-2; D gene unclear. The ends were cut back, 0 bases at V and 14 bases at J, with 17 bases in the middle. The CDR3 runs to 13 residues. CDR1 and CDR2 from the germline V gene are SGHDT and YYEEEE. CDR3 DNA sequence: TGTGCCAGCAGCTTGGGGAGGGAAAGATCGAGAACCTTC. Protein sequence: CASSLGRERSRTF.

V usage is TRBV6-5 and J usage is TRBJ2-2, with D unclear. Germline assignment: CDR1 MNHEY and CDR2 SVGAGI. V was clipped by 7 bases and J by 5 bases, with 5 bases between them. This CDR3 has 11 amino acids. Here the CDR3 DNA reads TGTGCCAGCAAACGGACCGGGGAGCTGTTTTTT. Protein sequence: CASKRTGELFF.

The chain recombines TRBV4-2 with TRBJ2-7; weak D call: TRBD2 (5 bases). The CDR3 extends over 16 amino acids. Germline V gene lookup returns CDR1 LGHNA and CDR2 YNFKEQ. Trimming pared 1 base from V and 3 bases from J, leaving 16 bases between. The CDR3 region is CASSQVRTSPNYEQYF. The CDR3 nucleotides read TGTGCCAGCAGCCAAGTACGGACTTCTCCCAACTACGAGCAGTACTTC.

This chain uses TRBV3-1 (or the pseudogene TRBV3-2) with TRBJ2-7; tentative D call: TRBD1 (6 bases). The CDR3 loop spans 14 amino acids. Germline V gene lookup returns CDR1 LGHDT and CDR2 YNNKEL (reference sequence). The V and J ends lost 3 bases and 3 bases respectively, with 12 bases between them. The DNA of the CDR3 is TGTGCCAGCAGCCACGGACAGATATACTACGAGCAGTACTTC. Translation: CASSHGQIYYEQYF.

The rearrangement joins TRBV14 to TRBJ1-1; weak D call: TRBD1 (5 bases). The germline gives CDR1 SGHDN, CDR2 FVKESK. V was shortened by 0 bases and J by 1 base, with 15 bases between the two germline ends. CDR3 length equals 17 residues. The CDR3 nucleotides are TGTGCCAGCAGCCAAGAAGCAGGGAGGCGGGCGAACACTGAAGCTTTCTTT. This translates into CASSQEAGRRANTEAFF.

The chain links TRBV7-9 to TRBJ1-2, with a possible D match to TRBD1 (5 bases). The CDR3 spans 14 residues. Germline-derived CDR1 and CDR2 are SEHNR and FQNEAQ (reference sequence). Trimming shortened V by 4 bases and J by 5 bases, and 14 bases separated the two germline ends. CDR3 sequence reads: CASSSFDSAYGYTF. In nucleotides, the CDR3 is TGTGCCAGCAGCTCATTTGACAGTGCTTATGGCTACACCTTC. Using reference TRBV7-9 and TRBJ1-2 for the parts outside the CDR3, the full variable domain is DTGVSQNPRHKITKRGQNVTFRCDPISEHNRLYWYRQTLGQGPEFLTYFQNEAQLEKSRLLSDRFSAERPKGSFSTLEIQRTEQGDSAMYLCASSSFDSAYGYTFGSGTRLTVV.

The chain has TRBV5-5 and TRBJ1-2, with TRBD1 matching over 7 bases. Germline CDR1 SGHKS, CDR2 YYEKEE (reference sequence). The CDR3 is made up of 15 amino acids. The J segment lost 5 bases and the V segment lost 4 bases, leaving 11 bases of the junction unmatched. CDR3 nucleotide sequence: TGTGCCAGCAGCGGCCCGGGACAGACCGTGTATGGCTACACCTTC. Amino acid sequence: CASSGPGQTVYGYTF.